One and the same sample provided the 26 T cell receptor beta chains below, sequenced in a study of T cells in Graves' hyperthyroidism and ophthalmopathy. It was RNA transcripts that yielded the amplified TCR beta CDR3 regions. In the first-round RT-PCR of the TCR CDR3, the HTBI primer set was used. TCRdb fed the multiplex PCR reads into MiXCR, producing one record per CDR3 protein. The profile shows hundreds of thousands of distinct CDR3 sequences, about 15% of them singletons. Material: blood. All receptors come from a woman between 50 and 59 years old with Graves' ophthalmopathy.

This clonotype occurred many times. J is TRBJ2-7 and V is TRBV20-1; TRBD2 agrees at 14 bases. Germline V lookup: CDR1 DFQATT, CDR2 SNEGSKA (reference sequence). The CDR3 extends over 15 amino acids. V shed 6 bases and J 5 bases; nucleotides not matched to a gene: 9. CDR3 region: CSAEKPGLAGDEQYF. The CDR3, as DNA: TGCAGTGCAGAAAAACCGGGACTAGCGGGAGACGAGCAGTACTTC.

V usage is TRBV29-1 and J usage is TRBJ2-2; 7 bases are shared with TRBD1. CDR1 and CDR2 from the germline V gene are SQVTM and ANQGSEA. V lost 7 bases, J lost 2 bases, and 10 bases stayed unmatched. The CDR3 contains 15 residues. CDR3 residues: CSALGRGSNTGELFF. The CDR3 coding sequence is TGCAGCGCCCTAGGCAGGGGGTCCAACACCGGGGAGCTGTTTTTT.

The table lists this clonotype with many counts. The chain recombines TRBV29-1 with TRBJ2-1; the D is unclear. Per the germline V gene, CDR1 is SQVTM and CDR2 is ANQGSEA. The V gene lost 3 bases and the J gene lost 0 bases, with 6 bases spanning the gap. CDR3 length equals 13 residues. The CDR3 loop is CSVERTSYNEQFF. In DNA form, the CDR3 reads TGCAGCGTTGAGCGGACCTCCTACAATGAGCAGTTCTTC.

The table lists this clonotype with many counts. CDR3 residues: CASSPGLTDQPQHF. The DNA for the CDR3 is TGCGCCAGCAGCCCCGGGCTGACAGATCAGCCCCAGCATTTT. The chain combines TRBV5-1 with TRBJ1-5; perhaps TRBD1 as D (5 bases). With 4 bases removed from V and 5 bases from J, the gap between germline ends came to 13 bases. Looked up from germline, CDR1 is SGHRS and CDR2 is YFSETQ. The CDR3 is made up of 14 amino acids.

The chain couples TRBV3-2 to TRBJ2-1. TRBV3-2 is assigned pseudogene status. The length of the CDR3 is 14 residues. CDR3 protein: CASSQDYSNNEQFF. The DNA for the CDR3 is TGTGCCAGCAGCCAAGACTACAGCAACAATGAGCAGTTCTTC.

The J gene is TRBJ2-2, the V gene TRBV6-1, with 9 nucleotides matching TRBD1. Germline-derived CDR1 and CDR2 are MNHNS and SASEGT. The CDR3 length is 13 residues. V shed 11 bases, J shed 6 bases, and the junction held 7 bases outside the gene matches. In DNA, the CDR3 is TGTGCCTCGCGACAGGGGGTAGCCGGGGAGCTGTTTTTT. Its translation: CASRQGVAGELFF.

In the case of this clonotype: Mismatch with germline at one junction end may stem from a read error. The genes are TRBV29-1 and TRBJ2-1, with 15 bases matching TRBD2. CDR3 size: 17 residues. The germline V gene encodes CDR1 SQVTM and CDR2 ANQGSEA. The CDR3 here is CRVEEGTSGGPYNEQFF. The CDR3 DNA follows: TGCAGAGTTGAAGAAGGGACTAGCGGGGGGCCCTACAATGAGCAGTTCTTC.

This clonotype was seen ten or more times. The chain employs TRBV2 and TRBJ2-1; D ambiguous. CDR1 is SNHLY and CDR2 is FYNNEI in the germline V gene. The V end was cut by 11 bases, the J end by 2 bases, with 7 bases between. This CDR3 has 11 residues. The CDR3 DNA follows: TGTGCCGCCACTACCTACAATGAGCAGTTCTTC. It specifies CAATTYNEQFF.

The CDR3 DNA sequence: TGTGCCAGCTCACCACGACCGACAGAAAATGAGCAGTTCTTC. Translating gives CASSPRPTENEQFF. The chain couples TRBV18 to TRBJ2-1; D perhaps matches TRBD1 (5 bases). The CDR3 spans 14 residues. Trimming removed 1 base from V and 7 bases from J, with 11 bases in between. Germline V gene data show CDR1 as KGHSH and CDR2 as LQKENI.

In this sample, this clonotype turned up many times. J is TRBJ2-5 and V is TRBV6-2 or TRBV6-3, with 7 bases aligning to TRBD2. Losses at the gene ends were 7 bases for V and 5 bases for J; bases not matched to a gene: 10. The CDR3 is 14 residues long. CDR1 and CDR2 (germline): MNHEY, SVGEGT. The CDR3: CASTAGGSPETQYF. The CDR3 nucleotides are TGTGCCAGCACGGCCGGGGGGTCGCCGGAGACCCAGTACTTC.

This clonotype was seen many times. This chain links TRBV5-1 with TRBJ2-1; TRBD2 matches 8 bases. CDR1 is SGHRS and CDR2 is YFSETQ in the germline V gene. CDR3 length: 15 amino acids. The junction had 2 bases not matched to a gene; V was cut back by 0 bases and J by 3 bases. The CDR3: CASSLARGVYNEQFF. CDR3 coding DNA: TGCGCCAGCAGCTTGGCGCGGGGGGTCTACAATGAGCAGTTCTTC.

The chain joins TRBV20-1 to TRBJ2-7; 7 nucleotides agree with TRBD1. This CDR3 spans 13 amino acids. V dropped 6 bases and J dropped 0; count of bases not matched to a gene: 5. Looked up from germline, CDR1 is DFQATT and CDR2 is SNEGSKA (reference sequence). CDR3 sequence (DNA): TGCAGTGCCCTAACAGGGGCCTCCTACGAGCAGTACTTC. Translating gives CSALTGASYEQYF.

At least ten counts were recorded for this clonotype. The chain joins TRBV5-1 to TRBJ2-1, with 8 bases aligning to TRBD2. The CDR3 covers 15 residues. Germline V lookup: CDR1 SGHRS, CDR2 YFSETQ. Germline trimming cut 4 bases from V and 2 bases from J; bases unmatched to any gene: 5. In DNA form, the CDR3 reads TGCGCCAGCAGCGCCCGGGGGGGGGCCTACAATGAGCAGTTCTTC. Translation: CASSARGGAYNEQFF.

This clonotype was recorded many times. The V and J genes are TRBV28 and TRBJ2-5, with TRBD1 matching 7 bases. Trimming at V came to 5 bases and at J to 4 bases, leaving 10 bases not matched to a gene. CDR1 and CDR2 from the germline V gene are MDHEN and SYDVKM. The CDR3 sequence is 15 residues long. This chain's CDR3 is CASSSPTGLGETQYF. CDR3 nucleotides: TGTGCCAGCAGTAGCCCGACAGGGTTGGGAGAGACCCAGTACTTC.

This clonotype was recorded many times. This rearrangement joins TRBV20-1 to TRBJ2-7; TRBD1 matches at 8 bases. CDR1 and CDR2 from the germline V gene are DFQATT and SNEGSKA (reference sequence). The CDR3 runs 15 residues. The trim removed 5 bases at V and 2 bases at J, leaving 11 bases unmatched. The CDR3 region is CSALPAGGATYEQYF. The CDR3 region has the DNA TGCAGTGCTCTCCCCGCAGGGGGCGCAACCTACGAGCAGTACTTC.

The V call is TRBV6-5, the J call TRBJ1-6; D is possibly TRBD1 (6 bases). Germline CDR1 and CDR2: MNHEY and SVGAGI. CDR3 length: 17 amino acids. V gave up 2 bases and J gave up 5 bases, with 16 bases separating them. In DNA, the CDR3 is TGTGCCAGCAGTTACGCTGCGACAGGACAGAATAATTCACCCCTCCACTTT. Its translation is CASSYAATGQNNSPLHF.

This clonotype was seen a few times. The DNA for the CDR3 is TGTGCCAGCAGCTTGACAGGGGGCTCTGGGGCCAACGTCCTGACTTTC. Its translation is CASSLTGGSGANVLTF. The chain joins TRBV5-5 to TRBJ2-6, with 8 bases aligning to TRBD1. Germline V gene data show CDR1 as SGHKS and CDR2 as YYEKEE (reference sequence). CDR3 length equals 16 residues. V was clipped by 1 base and J by 0 bases; unmatched bases: 0.

The sample holds many counts of this clonotype. The J gene is TRBJ1-2, the V gene TRBV10-3, with a possible D match to TRBD1 (6 bases). V lost 7 bases and J lost 6, with 12 bases in between. The CDR3 spans 12 residues. Germline CDR1 is ENHRY and CDR2 is SYGVKD. The CDR3 DNA follows: TGTGCCATCACGGGGGGCTCGAATGGCTACACCTTC. Translating gives CAITGGSNGYTF.

This clonotype appeared many times. The J gene is TRBJ2-4, the V gene TRBV18; no definite D call. Germline V CDR1 and CDR2: KGHSH, LQKENI. Deletions cut 0 bases from V and 0 bases from J, with 9 bases between. The CDR3 loop spans 16 amino acids. This CDR3 reads CASSPPFTLAKNIQYF. The CDR3 DNA sequence: TGTGCCAGCTCACCACCTTTCACCTTAGCCAAAAACATTCAGTACTTC.

The CDR3 protein is CASRQGPKNTGELFF. The DNA of the CDR3 is TGTGCCAGCAGGCAGGGACCGAAGAACACCGGGGAGCTGTTTTTT. The chain has TRBV28 and TRBJ2-2; either TRBD1 or TRBD2 may fit D (5 bases each). The V end was cut by 6 bases, the J end by 1 base, with 12 bases between. CDR1 is MDHEN and CDR2 is SYDVKM in the germline V gene. This CDR3 comprises 15 residues. Together with reference TRBV28 and TRBJ2-2, the CDR3 gives the full variable domain: DVKVTQSSRYLVKRTGEKVFLECVQDMDHENMFWYRQDPGLGLRLIYFSYDVKMKEKGDIPEGYSVSREKKERFSLILESASTNQTSMYLCASRQGPKNTGELFFGEGSRLTVL.

This clonotype was found many times. The chain employs TRBV15 and TRBJ1-4, with TRBD1 identical over 11 bases. Looked up from germline, CDR1 is LNHNV and CDR2 is YYDKDF (reference sequence). CDR3 length equals 17 residues. V gave up 2 bases and J gave up 7 bases; unmatched junction bases: 9. As DNA, the CDR3 is TGTGCCACCAGCAGACCCCAGGGGGGGACAGGGGGTGAAAAACTGTTTTTT. Protein sequence: CATSRPQGGTGGEKLFF.

V usage is TRBV5-4 and J usage is TRBJ2-4, with 9 bases identical to TRBD1. CDR1 and CDR2 (germline): SGHNT, YYREEE (reference sequence). Losses at the gene ends were 7 bases for V and 9 bases for J; bases not matched to a gene: 11. The CDR3 totals 14 residues. The CDR3 loop is CASAEDRGVSIQYF. The CDR3 nucleotides are TGTGCCAGCGCCGAGGACAGGGGAGTCAGCATTCAGTACTTC.

This chain joins TRBV7-2 and TRBJ2-1; 8 bases are shared with TRBD2. With 4 bases clipped from V and 0 bases from J, the junction kept 11 bases outside the gene matches. The CDR3 has 18 amino acids. Germline assignment: CDR1 SGHTA and CDR2 FQGNSA. CDR3 sequence reads: CASSSLTPLAVSYNEQFF. Here the CDR3 DNA reads TGTGCCAGCAGCTCCCTAACACCACTAGCGGTCTCCTACAATGAGCAGTTCTTC.

This clonotype came up many times. The rearrangement links TRBV28 to TRBJ2-3; possibly TRBD2 for D (6 bases). The length of the CDR3 is 13 residues. Trimming took 5 bases from V and 4 from J, leaving 10 bases between them. Germline V gene sequence: CDR1 MDHEN, CDR2 SYDVKM. CDR3 in amino acids: CASSITSSDTQYF. The CDR3 DNA follows: TGTGCCAGCAGTATTACTAGCTCAGATACGCAGTATTTT.

The rearrangement links TRBV2 to TRBJ1-3, with D maybe TRBD1 (6 bases). The germline gives CDR1 SNHLY, CDR2 FYNNEI. Trimming shortened V by 7 bases and J by 0 bases, and 13 bases separated the two germline ends. This CDR3 has 15 amino acids. The CDR3 DNA is TGTGCCAGCAAAGAGGACAGCTTCTCTGGAAACACCATATATTTT. Protein: CASKEDSFSGNTIYF. Drawing the rest from reference TRBV2 and TRBJ1-3, the complete variable domain is EPEVTQTPSHQVTQMGQEVILRCVPISNHLYFYWYRQILGQKVEFLVSFYNNEISEKSEIFDDQFSVERPDGSNFTLKIRSTKLEDSAMYFCASKEDSFSGNTIYFGEGSWLTVV.

In its sample, this clonotype was seen a few times. V usage is TRBV14 and J usage is TRBJ1-4, with D unresolved. The CDR3 has 13 amino acids. Per germline, CDR1 SGHDN and CDR2 FVKESK. The V gene lost 2 bases and the J gene lost 7 bases, with 8 bases spanning the gap. The CDR3, as DNA: TGTGCCAGCAGCCAACTCCGCGGTGAAAAACTGTTTTTT. Translation gives CASSQLRGEKLFF. Full variable domain (remainder filled in from reference TRBV14 and TRBJ1-4): EAGVTQFPSHSVIEKGQTVTLRCDPISGHDNLYWYRRVMGKEIKFLLHFVKESKQDESGMPNNRFLAERTGGTYSTLKVQPAELEDSGVYFCASSQLRGEKLFFGSGTQLSVL.